This T cell receptor (beta chain) was recovered during a study of blood T cell repertoires in COVID-19. Study background: Material from acute and convalescent COVID-19 was sourced from the United States, Italy and Spain. T cells, B-cell-depleted T cells, or PBMCs supplied cDNA or gDNA.

Original processing notes: The authors estimated nucleated cell counts from reference gene primer amplification. Clones were read by immunoSEQ multiplex PCR, and TCRdb kept only the in-frame ones, dropping some. V and J calls and clone size are copied from that table; D and trimming were computed from the DNA. The profile shows roughly 150,000 clones, under 90% of them singletons. CDR1 and CDR2 (germline): SGHRS, YFSETQ. V was cut by 4 bases and J by 0 bases, with 14 bases left in between. CDR3 length: 15 residues. The chain carries TRBV5-1 and TRBJ2-7; D may be TRBD1 (5 bases). This receptor was taken from a man aged 55 to 70 with acute or convalescent COVID-19. The specimen sequenced was peripheral blood. CDR3 nucleotide sequence: TGCGCCAGCAGCCGACTCGACAGTAGCTCCTACGAGCAGTACTTC. This sequence encodes CASSRLDSSSYEQYF.